The sequence of this T cell receptor beta chain was determined in a study of blood T cell repertoires in COVID-19. Study as a whole: Sample material is recorded as cDNA or gDNA derived from T cells, B-cell-depleted T cells, or PBMCs.

In the study's own analysis: Researchers report that nucleated cell counts were estimated from reference gene primer amplification. Sequencing used immunoSEQ multiplex PCR; TCRdb keeps in-frame clones, though not all of them. The DNA was the basis for D and trimming; V, J and clone size are from that table. Of 400,000 to 500,000 clones in the sample, over 75% were seen once. V was cut by 1 base and J by 4 bases, with 10 bases left in between. This CDR3 comprises 14 residues. CDR1 is LNHDA and CDR2 is SQIVND in the germline V gene (reference sequence). The study recruited people aged about 18 to 89 years across more than 20 US areas.

The rearrangement links TRBV19 to TRBJ1-1; D perhaps matches TRBD1 (5 bases). This TCR was recovered from a woman between 18 and 29 years old who had been exposed to COVID-19. Sequencing was carried out using PBMCs or T cells enriched from blood (not recorded which). The CDR3: CASSIGTGSTEAFF. The CDR3 region has the DNA TGTGCCAGTAGTATAGGTACAGGATCCACTGAAGCTTTCTTT.